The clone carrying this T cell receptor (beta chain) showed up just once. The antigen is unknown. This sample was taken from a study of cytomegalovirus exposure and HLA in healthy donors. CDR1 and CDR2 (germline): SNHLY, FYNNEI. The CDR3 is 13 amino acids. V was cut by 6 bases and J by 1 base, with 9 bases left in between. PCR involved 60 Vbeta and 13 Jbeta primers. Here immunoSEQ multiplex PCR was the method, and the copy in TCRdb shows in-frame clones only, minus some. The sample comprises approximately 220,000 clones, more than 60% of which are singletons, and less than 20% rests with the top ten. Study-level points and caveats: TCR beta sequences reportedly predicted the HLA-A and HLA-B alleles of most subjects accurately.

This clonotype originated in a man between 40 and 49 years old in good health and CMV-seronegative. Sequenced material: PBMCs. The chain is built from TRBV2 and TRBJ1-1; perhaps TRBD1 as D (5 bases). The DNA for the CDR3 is TGTGCCAGCAGGATTACAGGGAACACTGAAGCTTTCTTT. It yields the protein CASRITGNTEAFF.